This T cell receptor beta chain was obtained from a study of T cells in Graves' hyperthyroidism and ophthalmopathy (dated 2019 in TCRdb). Background for the entire study: Peripheral blood samples were taken at the time of initial diagnosis, prior to any treatment. TCR V-J signatures able to tell the groups apart were searched for in a discovery cohort of more than 90 patients, of whom 40 to 45 had Graves' ophthalmopathy and around 57 had stable Graves' hyperthyroidism. Prospective prediction of ophthalmopathy was tested in an independent validation cohort of about 19 hyperthyroidism patients and 15 to 17 patients who later progressed to ophthalmopathy. For training and testing, the 95 to 100 patients in the discovery cohort were randomly divided in a 7:3 ratio. In addition, the study compared T-cell repertoires in thyroid tissue and in blood from about six Graves' hyperthyroidism patients. Following sampling, methimazole starting at 30 mg daily was given to hyperthyroidism patients, and high-dose intravenous methylprednisolone was given to ophthalmopathy patients. The paper describes TCR Vbeta CDR3 sequencing of 135 peripheral blood samples, made up of under 50 ophthalmopathy patients, more than 70 hyperthyroidism patients and 17 progressor patients. Beyond this particular receptor, the publication reports: Sample size was not statistically predetermined, and blinding of investigators to group allocation was not performed. In validation, progression to ophthalmopathy was predicted by the model with almost 71% sensitivity and around 75% specificity, a median of around 5.9 months before onset. Most expanded thyroid clonotypes (frequency above 0.001) were also found in blood, which suggests that blood repertoires may mirror thyroid immune responses. A 13 V-J signature model separated ophthalmopathy from stable hyperthyroidism, with nearly 90% sensitivity and about 81% specificity in cross-validation and 80%/75% in testing.

TCR beta CDR3 regions were amplified from RNA transcripts. The TCR CDR3 was subjected to a first round of RT-PCR using the HTBI primer set and the Qiagen OneStep RT-PCR kit. A second multiplex PCR round built the libraries, followed by size selection and purification. Libraries were sequenced paired-end with 100 bp reads on an Illumina HiSeq2000. As for how the authors treated the data: Raw data were processed with SOAPnuke, discarding reads with adapters, uncalled bases, mean Phred below 15, or no exact constant-primer or identifier match. High-quality paired reads were merged with COPE v1.2.5, and unique nucleotide sequences were defined as clonotypes. Clonotypes were aligned to IMGT TRBV, TRBD and TRBJ reference segments using MiTCR v1.1. The analysis included only V-J combinations with a frequency above 0.0001, which together covered 99% to 99.2% of the repertoires. The TCS score was defined as F50 (clonal expansion) divided by E x V (chaos), with BLOSUM62-based TCRdist calculated between CDR3 peptides within each V-J. Welch's t-statistics and random forest reduced 500 to 550 V-J features to 13, which were used in a naive Bayes classifier (R e1071). The Morisita-Horn index was used to measure how similar the thyroid and blood repertoires were. The public reads were reprocessed in TCRdb via fastp at Q25 and MiXCR, keeping in-frame beta chains. Merged by CDR3 protein, the rows form single entries marked with the most common genes and DNA. The V and J calls here are based on TCRdb, not the publication. The sample table holds fewer than 750,000 distinct CDR3 sequences, of which roughly 15% were seen once. The top ten clonotypes cover roughly 4.3% of the sample.

In the ophthalmopathy patients, disease was moderately to severely active, with a Clinical Activity Score of 3 or more, a NOSPECS grade of 4 or more, and a duration of less than 3 months. Patients with uncontrolled infections, other autoimmune diseases, pregnancy or lactation were excluded. Clinical symptoms, serum thyroxine and TRAb, thyroid ultrasound, and orbital computed tomography formed the basis for the diagnoses. PBMCs were separated from around 9.1 ml of fresh peripheral blood using Ficoll-Paque density gradient centrifugation. Trizol reagent was used to extract total RNA, and RNA quality was then checked on an Agilent 2100 Bioanalyzer. This clonotype was counted at least ten times. Its antigen specificity is not known. No base quality values were provided; no much bigger clone lies one nucleotide off. The germline V gene yields SNHLY for CDR1 and FYNNEI for CDR2. V loses 2 bases of germline sequence and J loses 4 bases, and the interval between the two ends is 5 bases. From the cysteine up to the phenylalanine, the CDR3 has a length of 12 residues. The read is trimmed to its CDR3 DNA, 36 bases read in frame from base 1.

Rearrangement joined TRBV2 to TRBJ1-2; there is no confident call for the D gene. The clonotype comes from a woman in her forties with Graves' ophthalmopathy. Sequences were obtained from blood. CDR3 sequence: CASSEYSYGYTF. The DNA sequence is given as TGTGCCAGCAGTGAATACAGCTATGGCTACACCTTC.